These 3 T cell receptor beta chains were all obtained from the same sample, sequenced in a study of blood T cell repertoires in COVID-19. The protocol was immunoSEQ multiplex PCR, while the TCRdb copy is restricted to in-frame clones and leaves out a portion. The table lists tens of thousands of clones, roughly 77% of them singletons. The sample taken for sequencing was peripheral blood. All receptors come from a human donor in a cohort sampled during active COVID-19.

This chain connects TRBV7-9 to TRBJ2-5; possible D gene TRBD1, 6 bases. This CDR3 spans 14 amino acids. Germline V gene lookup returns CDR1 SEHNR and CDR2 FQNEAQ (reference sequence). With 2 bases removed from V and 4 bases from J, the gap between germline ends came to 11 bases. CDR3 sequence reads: CASSLQGMGETQYF. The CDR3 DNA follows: TGTGCCAGCAGCTTACAGGGGATGGGAGAGACCCAGTACTTC.

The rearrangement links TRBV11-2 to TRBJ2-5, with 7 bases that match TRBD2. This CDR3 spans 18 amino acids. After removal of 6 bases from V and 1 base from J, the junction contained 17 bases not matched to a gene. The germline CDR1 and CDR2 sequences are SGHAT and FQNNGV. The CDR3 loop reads CASRSLAGTSALQETQYF. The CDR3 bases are TGTGCCAGCAGATCCTTGGCCGGAACTAGCGCCCTCCAAGAGACCCAGTACTTC.

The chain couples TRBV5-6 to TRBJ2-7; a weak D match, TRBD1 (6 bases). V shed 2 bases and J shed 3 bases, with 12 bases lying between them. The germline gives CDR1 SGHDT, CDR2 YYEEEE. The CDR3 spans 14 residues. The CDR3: CASSFQGRNYEQYF. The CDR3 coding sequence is TGTGCCAGCAGCTTTCAGGGGAGAAACTACGAGCAGTACTTC. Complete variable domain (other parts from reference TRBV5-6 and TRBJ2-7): DAGVTQSPTHLIKTRGQQVTLRCSPKSGHDTVSWYQQALGQGPQFIFQYYEEEERQRGNFPDRFSGHQFPNYSSELNVNALLLGDSALYLCASSFQGRNYEQYFGPGTRLTVT.